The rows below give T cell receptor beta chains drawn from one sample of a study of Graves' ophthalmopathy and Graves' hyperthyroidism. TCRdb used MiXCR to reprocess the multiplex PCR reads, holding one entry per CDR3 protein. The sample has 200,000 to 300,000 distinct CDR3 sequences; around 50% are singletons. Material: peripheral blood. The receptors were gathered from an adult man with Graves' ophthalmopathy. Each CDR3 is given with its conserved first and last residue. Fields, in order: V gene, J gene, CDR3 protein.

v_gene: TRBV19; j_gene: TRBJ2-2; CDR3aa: CASSSGTGVTGELFF
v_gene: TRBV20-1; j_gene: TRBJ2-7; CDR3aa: CSASFSGRASEQYF
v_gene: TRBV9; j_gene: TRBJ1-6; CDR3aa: CASSVMDAPGYF
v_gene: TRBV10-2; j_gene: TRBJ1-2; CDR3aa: CASRLSRKAGGYGYTF
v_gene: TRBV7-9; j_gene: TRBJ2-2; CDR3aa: CASSLRGELFF
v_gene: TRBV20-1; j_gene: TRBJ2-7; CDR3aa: CSARDQAGGSYEQYF
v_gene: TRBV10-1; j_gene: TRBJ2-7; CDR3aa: CASSPGLAGAWQYF
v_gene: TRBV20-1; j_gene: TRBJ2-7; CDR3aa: CSARWTYDEQYF
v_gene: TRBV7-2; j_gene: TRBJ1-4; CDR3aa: CASSSRLGAGYEKLFF
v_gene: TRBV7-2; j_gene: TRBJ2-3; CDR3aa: CASSLGGGPDTQYF
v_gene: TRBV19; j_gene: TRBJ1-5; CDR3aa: CASSRDRLRPQHF
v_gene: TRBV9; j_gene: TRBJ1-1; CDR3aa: CASSEGGANTEAFF
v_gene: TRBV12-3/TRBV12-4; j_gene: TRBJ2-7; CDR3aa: CASSPQGNEQYF
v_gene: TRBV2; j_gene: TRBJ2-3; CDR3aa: CASTSGVSTDTQYF
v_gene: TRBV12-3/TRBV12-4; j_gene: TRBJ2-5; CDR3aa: CASSSGTGREETQYF
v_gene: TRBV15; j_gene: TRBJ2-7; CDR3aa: CATSRHRTSGYEQYF
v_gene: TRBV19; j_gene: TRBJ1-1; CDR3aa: CASTGPGQMNTEAFF
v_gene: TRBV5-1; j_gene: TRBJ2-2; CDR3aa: CASSSDWGSGELFF
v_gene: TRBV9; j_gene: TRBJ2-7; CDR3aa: CASSLQGQVGYEQYF
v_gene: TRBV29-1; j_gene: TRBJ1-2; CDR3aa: CSVVPADTGNYGYTF
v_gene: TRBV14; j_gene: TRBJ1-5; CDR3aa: CASSPAGGAVQPQHF
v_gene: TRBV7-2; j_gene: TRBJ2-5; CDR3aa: CASSLDKKVRTQYF
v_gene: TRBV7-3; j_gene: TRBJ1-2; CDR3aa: CASSFNRRYYGYTF
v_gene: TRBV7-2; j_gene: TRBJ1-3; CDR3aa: CASSPELRRNTIYF
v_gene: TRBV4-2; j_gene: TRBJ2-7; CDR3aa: CASSSRQGENYEQYF
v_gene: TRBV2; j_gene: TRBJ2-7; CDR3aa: CASSPDRLYEQYF
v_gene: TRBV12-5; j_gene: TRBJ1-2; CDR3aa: CASGSMGYGYTF
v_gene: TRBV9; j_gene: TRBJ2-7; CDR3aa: CASSPGTGTLSYEQYF
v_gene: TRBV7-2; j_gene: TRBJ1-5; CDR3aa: CASSLTNQPQHF
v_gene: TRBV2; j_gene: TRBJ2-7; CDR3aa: CASSGTSGSNEQYF
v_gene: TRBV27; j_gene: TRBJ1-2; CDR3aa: CASSLKGQSYGYTF
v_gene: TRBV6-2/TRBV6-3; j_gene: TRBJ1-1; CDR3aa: CASSARTNLNTEAFF
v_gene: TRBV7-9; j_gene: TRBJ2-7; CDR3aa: CASSLEGGLDEQYF
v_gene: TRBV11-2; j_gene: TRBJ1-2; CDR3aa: CASSLIEGASNYGYTF
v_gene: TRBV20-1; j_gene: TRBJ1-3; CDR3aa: CSARYGNTIYF
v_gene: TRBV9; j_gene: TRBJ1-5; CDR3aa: CASSGLAGQETQHF
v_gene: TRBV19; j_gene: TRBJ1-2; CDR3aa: CASSDPGSYTF
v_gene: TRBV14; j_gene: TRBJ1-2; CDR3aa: CASSHADRSHGYTF
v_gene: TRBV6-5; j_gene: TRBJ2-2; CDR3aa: CASSSGQGLVGELFF
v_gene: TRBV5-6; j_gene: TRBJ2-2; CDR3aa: CASSLDRGGTGELFF
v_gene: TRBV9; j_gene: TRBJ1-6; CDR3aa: CASSQTGPGSPLHF
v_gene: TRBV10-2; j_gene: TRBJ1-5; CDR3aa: CASSDTGGAAGNQPQHF
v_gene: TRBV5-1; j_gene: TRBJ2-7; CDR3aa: CASSLVAGTYEQYF
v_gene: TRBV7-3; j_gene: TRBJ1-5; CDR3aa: CASSLGRDQPQHF